A single sample is the source of the 3 T cell receptor beta chains below, sequenced in a study of blood T cell repertoires in COVID-19. The data were produced by immunoSEQ multiplex PCR, yet TCRdb's version contains in-frame clones alone and is incomplete. The sample contains around 200,000 clones, over 70% of which appear only once. Specimen: peripheral blood. The origin of the receptors is a man between 50 and 59 years old with active or convalescent COVID-19.

This sequence joins TRBV15 and TRBJ2-1; a possible D gene is TRBD1 (5 bases). V lost 0 bases and J 1 base, leaving 7 bases between the germline ends. This CDR3 contains 15 residues. Germline lookup yields CDR1 LNHNV and CDR2 YYDKDF (reference sequence). Here the CDR3 reads CATSRDQGSYNEQFF. In nucleotides, the CDR3 is TGTGCCACCAGCAGAGATCAGGGATCCTACAATGAGCAGTTCTTC. Drawing the rest from reference TRBV15 and TRBJ2-1, the complete variable domain is DAMVIQNPRYQVTQFGKPVTLSCSQTLNHNVMYWYQQKSSQAPKLLFHYYDKDFNNEADTPDNFQSRRPNTSFCFLDIRSPGLGDTAMYLCATSRDQGSYNEQFFGPGTRLTVL.

This clone was detected only a few times. V is TRBV27 and J is TRBJ1-2, with a tentative D call TRBD1 (5 bases). The CDR3 is 14 residues long. V was trimmed by 8 bases and J by 8 bases, leaving 21 bases between them. Germline CDR1 reads MNHEY; CDR2 reads SMNVEV (reference sequence). The chain's CDR3 is CASHSQAGPEGYTF. DNA for the CDR3: TGTGCCAGCCACTCCCAGGCAGGGCCGGAAGGCTACACCTTC.

The rearrangement uses TRBV5-6 and TRBJ2-5, with D perhaps matching TRBD1 (6 bases). Germline CDR1 is SGHDT and CDR2 is YYEEEE. Between the trimmed V and J ends, which lost 5 bases and 2 bases, there was a span of 10 bases. The CDR3 has 13 amino acids. The chain's CDR3 is CASRPDSQETQYF. CDR3 coding DNA: TGTGCCAGCAGACCGGACAGTCAAGAGACCCAGTACTTC.